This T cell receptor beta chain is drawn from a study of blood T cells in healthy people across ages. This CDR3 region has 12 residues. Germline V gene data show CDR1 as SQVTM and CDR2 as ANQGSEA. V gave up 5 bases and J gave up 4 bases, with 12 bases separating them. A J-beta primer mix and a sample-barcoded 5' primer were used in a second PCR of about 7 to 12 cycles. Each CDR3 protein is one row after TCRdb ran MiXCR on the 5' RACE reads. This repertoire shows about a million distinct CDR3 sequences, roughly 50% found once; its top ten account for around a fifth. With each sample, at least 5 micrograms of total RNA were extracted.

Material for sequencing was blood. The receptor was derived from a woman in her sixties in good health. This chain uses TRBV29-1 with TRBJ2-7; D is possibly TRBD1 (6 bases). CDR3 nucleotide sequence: TGCAGCGTTTACGGACAGACGTACGAGCAGTACTTC. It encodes CSVYGQTYEQYF.